Listed here are 19 T cell receptor beta chains from one sample, sequenced in a study of control samples from healthy donors and cancer patients. TCRdb keeps only in-frame clones here, not all; method: immunoSEQ multiplex PCR. Among about 160,000 clones, around 94% were seen once, and the ten largest hold less than 15%. Material for sequencing was PBMCs. The receptors stem from a man aged 55 to 69 with colorectal cancer.

This sequence joins TRBV5-1 and TRBJ2-3, with D hard to call. CDR1 SGHRS and CDR2 YFSETQ come from the germline V gene. V gave up 1 base and J gave up 6 bases, with 6 bases separating them. The CDR3 runs 12 residues. The CDR3 nucleotides are TGCGCCAGCAGCTTGAGGTTGGATACGCAGTATTTT. Its translation is CASSLRLDTQYF.

The chain recombines TRBV20-1 with TRBJ1-2, with D unclear. The CDR3 is 13 residues long. The germline CDR1 and CDR2 sequences are DFQATT and SNEGSKA (reference sequence). Trimming took 3 bases from V and 4 from J, leaving 12 bases between them. In DNA, the CDR3 is TGCAGTGCTAGTTTGCCGGTGTCCTATGGCTACACCTTC. Translating gives CSASLPVSYGYTF.

The chain carries TRBV9 and TRBJ2-7; a possible D gene is TRBD2 (6 bases). This CDR3 has 14 residues. The V end lost 3 bases, the J end lost 3 bases, and 13 bases lay between the germline ends. Germline-derived CDR1 and CDR2 are SGDLS and YYNGEE. In DNA form, the CDR3 reads TGTGCCAGCAGCGCCCATGGGGGGATCTACGAGCAGTACTTC. Protein sequence: CASSAHGGIYEQYF. The complete variable domain, with remaining parts taken from reference TRBV9 and TRBJ2-7, reads DSGVTQTPKHLITATGQRVTLRCSPRSGDLSVYWYQQSLDQGLQFLIQYYNGEERAKGNILERFSAQQFPDLHSELNLSSLELGDSALYFCASSAHGGIYEQYFGPGTRLTVT.

This clone is a singleton in its sample. The chain has TRBV2 and TRBJ1-6; D ambiguous. The CDR3 covers 12 residues. V was clipped by 7 bases and J by 10 bases, with 11 bases between them. Germline V gene lookup returns CDR1 SNHLY and CDR2 FYNNEI. CDR3 loop: CASTYTGSPLHF. DNA of the CDR3: TGTGCCAGCACTTATACTGGGTCACCCCTCCACTTT.

This chain links TRBV19 with TRBJ2-5; D is unresolved. This CDR3 spans 11 amino acids. V dropped 7 bases and J dropped 2 bases, with 5 bases sitting between them. From germline, CDR1 is LNHDA and CDR2 SQIVND (reference sequence). Here the CDR3 reads CASTYQETQYF. The DNA for the CDR3 is TGTGCCAGTACATATCAAGAGACCCAGTACTTC.

The V and J genes are TRBV5-4 and TRBJ2-7; D possibly matches TRBD1 or TRBD2 (5 bases each). The CDR3 has 14 amino acids. V was clipped by 4 bases and J by 5 bases, with 16 bases between them. The germline gives CDR1 SGHNT, CDR2 YYREEE (reference sequence). As DNA, the CDR3 is TGTGCCAGCAGCCCTCCGGGACGAGGCAACGAGCAGTACTTC. It yields the protein CASSPPGRGNEQYF.

This chain connects TRBV19 to TRBJ1-6; 8 bases match TRBD1. CDR1 is LNHDA, CDR2 SQIVND, per germline (reference sequence). The CDR3 length is 14 residues. After removal of 6 bases from V and 10 bases from J, the junction contained 8 bases not matched to a gene. CDR3 sequence: CASSNTGGDSPLHF. CDR3 nucleotides: TGTGCCAGTAGCAATACAGGGGGAGACTCACCCCTCCACTTT.

The V and J genes are TRBV6-4 and TRBJ1-5; 8 bases agree with TRBD1. The CDR3 sequence is 16 residues long. Per the germline V gene, CDR1 is MRHNA and CDR2 is SNTAGT. Losses at the gene ends were 4 bases for V and 5 bases for J; bases not matched to a gene: 10. CDR3 amino acids: CASSAPSDRGDQPQHF. CDR3 DNA sequence: TGTGCCAGCAGTGCCCCGTCCGACAGGGGTGATCAGCCCCAGCATTTT.

The rearrangement joins TRBV5-1 to TRBJ1-1; D call uncertain. V lost 0 bases to trimming and J lost 1 base, with 10 bases between them. The CDR3 spans 15 residues. The germline V gene encodes CDR1 SGHRS and CDR2 YFSETQ. CDR3 residues: CASSLGFRRNTEAFF. Written as DNA, the CDR3 is TGCGCCAGCAGCTTGGGATTTAGACGGAACACTGAAGCTTTCTTT.

The chain recombines TRBV5-6 with TRBJ2-7; D may be TRBD2 (6 bases). V gave up 4 bases and J gave up 5 bases, with 13 bases separating them. CDR3 length equals 13 residues. Germline-derived CDR1 and CDR2 are SGHDT and YYEEEE. CDR3 DNA: TGTGCCAGCAGCCGGGGGACCGGGGACGAGCAGTACTTC. Its protein is CASSRGTGDEQYF.

J is TRBJ1-1 and V is TRBV6-6; 9 bases map to TRBD1. In germline, CDR1 is MNHNY, CDR2 SVGAGI (reference sequence). This CDR3 is built from 14 residues. V dropped 2 bases and J dropped 3; count of bases not matched to a gene: 1. Here the CDR3 reads CASSYRTGDTEAFF. The CDR3 bases are TGTGCCAGCAGTTACCGGACAGGGGACACTGAAGCTTTCTTT.

J is TRBJ1-2 and V is TRBV25-1, with 8 bases aligning to TRBD1. CDR3 length: 13 amino acids. Per the germline V gene, CDR1 is MGHDK and CDR2 is SYGVNS. Trimming cost V 3 bases and J 6 bases; bases outside gene matches: 3. CDR3 sequence: CASSDWTGHGYTF. The CDR3 nucleotides read TGTGCCAGCAGTGATTGGACAGGGCATGGCTACACCTTC.

The chain is built from TRBV6-2 or TRBV6-3 and TRBJ1-3; a weak D match, TRBD1 (5 bases). Germline values: CDR1 MNHEY, CDR2 SVGEGT. The V gene lost 6 bases and the J gene lost 5 bases, with 14 bases spanning the gap. The CDR3 has 14 amino acids. CDR3 protein: CASRPTGARNTIYF. The CDR3 bases are TGTGCCAGCAGACCTACAGGAGCCAGAAACACCATATATTTT.

The V call is TRBV2, the J call TRBJ1-5; D perhaps matches TRBD1 (5 bases). CDR1 is SNHLY, CDR2 FYNNEI, per germline. The CDR3 loop spans 14 amino acids. V was pared by 4 bases and J by 7 bases, with 14 bases between. The CDR3: CASSGVGGRQPQHF. Written as DNA, the CDR3 is TGTGCCAGCAGTGGGGTCGGGGGGAGACAGCCCCAGCATTTT.

This rearrangement joins TRBV2 to TRBJ2-5; 12 nucleotides agree with TRBD2. Per the germline V gene, CDR1 is SNHLY and CDR2 is FYNNEI. The CDR3 extends over 16 amino acids. V shed 6 bases, J shed 1 base, and the junction held 6 bases outside the gene matches. CDR3 region: CASRGTSGGFQETQYF. In DNA, the CDR3 is TGTGCCAGCAGGGGAACTAGCGGGGGGTTCCAAGAGACCCAGTACTTC.

The rearrangement uses TRBV6-5 and TRBJ1-1, with unresolved D. Germline values: CDR1 MNHEY, CDR2 SVGAGI. The germline V and J ends were trimmed by 0 bases and 0 bases, with 11 bases remaining between them. The CDR3 sequence is 16 residues long. This CDR3 reads CASSYSSMEMNTEAFF. CDR3 in DNA: TGTGCCAGCAGTTACTCGAGCATGGAAATGAACACTGAAGCTTTCTTT.

The chain has TRBV7-9 and TRBJ1-2; D gene ambiguous. There are 15 residues in the CDR3. The germline V gene has CDR1 SEHNR and CDR2 FQNEAQ (reference sequence). Trimming cost V 2 bases and J 1 base, with 11 bases left between them. DNA for the CDR3: TGTGCCAGCAGCTTAAGCGGAAGCTTTAACTATGGCTACACCTTC. It codes for CASSLSGSFNYGYTF.

This rearrangement joins TRBV19 to TRBJ2-1; TRBD2 aligns across 11 bases. The germline V gene has CDR1 LNHDA and CDR2 SQIVND (reference sequence). J gave up 5 bases and V 3 bases, and 9 bases lay outside the gene matches. The CDR3 consists of 17 residues. The DNA of the CDR3 is TGTGCCAGTAGTATGGGGGGGGGACTAGCGGAACACAATGAGCAGTTCTTC. This sequence encodes CASSMGGGLAEHNEQFF.

The chain is built from TRBV27 and TRBJ2-1, with TRBD1 identical over 7 bases. There are 15 residues in the CDR3. The V gene end was trimmed by 5 bases and the J gene end by 3 bases; junction bases not matched to a gene: 7. The germline V gene has CDR1 MNHEY and CDR2 SMNVEV (reference sequence). The CDR3 loop is CASSPRTGLYNEQFF. The CDR3 DNA sequence: TGTGCCAGCAGTCCCCGGACAGGACTCTACAATGAGCAGTTCTTC.